The entry that follows covers one T cell receptor beta chain sequence. Assay used: immunoSEQ multiplex PCR; TCRdb lists only in-frame clones, some missing. The table includes about 1,900,000 clones, around 96% detected once. CD45RO-negative, CCR7-positively selected cells formed the naive CD8 fraction, excluding terminally differentiated effector memory CD45RA+ cells. This sample is part of a study of shared clonotypes between healthy human individuals. The CDR3 runs 19 residues. V dropped 7 bases and J dropped 0 bases, with 27 bases sitting between them. Germline CDR1 is MNHEY and CDR2 is SMNVEV (reference sequence).

V usage is TRBV27 and J usage is TRBJ1-2; D is uncertain. This clonotype was sampled from a man between 18 and 29 years old in good health. Specimen: naive CD8+ T cells sorted from blood. In DNA, the CDR3 is TGTGCCAGCACCAACATCGGGGTGACCGGTAGTTTGACTAACTATGGCTACACCTTC. Translated: CASTNIGVTGSLTNYGYTF.